This passage covers 18 T cell receptor beta chains from one sample sequenced in a study of metastatic and nonmetastatic thyroid tumors. Thyroid surgery was preceded by no treatment in any patient. Via MiXCR, TCRdb re-called the PCR reads. The table shows some 34,000 clones, with more than 15% occurring only once. Material for sequencing was blood. The source of these receptors is a female donor with papillary thyroid cancer or a benign thyroid nodule (not recorded which). Some clones in this sample may be carry-over from other donors' samples.

In its sample, this clone was seen many times. V and J are TRBV28 and TRBJ2-3, with D possibly being TRBD2 (6 bases). CDR1 is MDHEN, CDR2 SYDVKM, per germline. The CDR3 runs 14 residues. Trimming cost V 6 bases and J 3 bases, with 13 bases left between them. CDR3 DNA: TGTGCCAGCAGGTCCGCTCTAGCGACAGATACGCAGTATTTT. This codes for CASRSALATDTQYF.

Relative to its sample, this clone is medium-sized (0.01 to 0.1%). The chain employs TRBV20-1 and TRBJ2-7; possibly TRBD2 for D (5 bases). The germline gives CDR1 DFQATT, CDR2 SNEGSKA (reference sequence). V was trimmed by 0 bases and J by 7 bases, leaving 19 bases between them. This CDR3 spans 15 amino acids. The CDR3 coding sequence is TGCAGTGCTAGAGATGGGTCTAGTGACTATGAGGAGCAGTACTTC. Encoded protein: CSARDGSSDYEEQYF.

This clone has a count of ten or more. This chain uses TRBV19 with TRBJ1-2; D is perhaps TRBD1 (6 bases). CDR1 and CDR2 (germline): LNHDA, SQIVND (reference sequence). This CDR3 has 15 amino acids. Deletions cut 2 bases from V and 2 bases from J, with 12 bases between. The CDR3 sequence: CASSIQGTQNYGYTF. For the CDR3, the DNA is TGTGCCAGTAGTATACAGGGGACTCAGAACTATGGCTACACCTTC.

This clone has ten or more counts. This chain uses TRBV4-1 with TRBJ2-5; D is undetermined. Germline V CDR1 and CDR2: MGHRA, YSYEKL. V dropped 1 base and J dropped 2 bases, with 5 bases sitting between them. The CDR3 length is 13 residues. CDR3 sequence (DNA): TGCGCCAGCAGCCAAGGGCGGCAAGAGACCCAGTACTTC. Translating it yields CASSQGRQETQYF.

This clone is labeled medium-sized. The CDR3 region is CASSDGQIYGYTF. The CDR3 region has the DNA TGTGCCAGCAGTGACGGACAGATTTATGGCTACACCTTC. The rearrangement uses TRBV6-1 and TRBJ1-2; a weak D match, TRBD1 (6 bases). The germline gives CDR1 MNHNS, CDR2 SASEGT. The V and J ends lost 3 bases and 5 bases respectively, with 10 bases between them. The CDR3 is 13 residues long.

In its sample, this clone was seen many times. The chain has TRBV20-1 and TRBJ2-2; 13 nucleotides line up with TRBD2. From germline, CDR1 is DFQATT and CDR2 SNEGSKA (reference sequence). This CDR3 has 16 residues. After removal of 3 bases from V and 5 bases from J, the junction contained 6 bases not matched to a gene. In DNA form, the CDR3 reads TGCAGTGCTAGCCCTGGACTAGCGGGGGAGACCGGGGAGCTGTTTTTT. This sequence encodes CSASPGLAGETGELFF.

This clone was counted many times. The chain combines TRBV20-1 with TRBJ2-1; 10 nucleotides align to TRBD2. Trimming removed 6 bases from V and 9 bases from J; junction bases left unmatched: 14. The CDR3 consists of 15 residues. Germline CDR1 reads DFQATT; CDR2 reads SNEGSKA (reference sequence). CDR3 sequence: CSAPKPPSGGSEQFF. CDR3 DNA sequence: TGCAGTGCCCCTAAGCCCCCTAGCGGGGGCAGTGAGCAGTTCTTC.

This clone was counted once. V is TRBV20-1 and J is TRBJ1-1, with D unresolved. There are 13 residues in the CDR3. Trimming shortened V by 8 bases and J by 5 bases, and 18 bases separated the two germline ends. Germline assignment: CDR1 DFQATT and CDR2 SNEGSKA (reference sequence). DNA for the CDR3: TGCAGTTCCAGAAGGTCCCCGGCAACTGAAGCTTTCTTT. Translating gives CSSRRSPATEAFF.

This clone appeared many times. This chain uses TRBV12-3 or TRBV12-4 with TRBJ2-3; perhaps D is TRBD1 or TRBD2 (5 bases each). V was trimmed by 6 bases and J by 5 bases, leaving 18 bases between them. CDR3 length equals 15 residues. The CDR3, as DNA: TGTGCCAGCAGATCCTACGGGGCCTCCGGAGATACGCAGTATTTT. This encodes CASRSYGASGDTQYF.

This clone was counted at least ten times. The chain combines TRBV7-9 with TRBJ1-4; perhaps TRBD1 as D (5 bases). Trimming took off 2 bases at V and 8 bases at J, with 12 bases between the two ends. This CDR3 spans 14 amino acids. The V gene's germline CDR1 is SEHNR and CDR2 FQNEAQ (reference sequence). CDR3 sequence reads: CASSLQGGVEKLFF. The CDR3 coding sequence is TGTGCCAGCAGCTTACAGGGAGGTGTAGAAAAACTGTTTTTT.

This clone was detected ten times or more. J is TRBJ1-5 and V is TRBV18, with D hard to call. The CDR3 covers 14 residues. Germline-derived CDR1 and CDR2 are KGHSH and LQKENI. Trimming pared 3 bases from V and 2 bases from J, leaving 8 bases between. The CDR3 sequence is CASSPLGRNQPQHF. CDR3 DNA: TGTGCCAGCTCACCCCTCGGTCGCAATCAGCCCCAGCATTTT.

This clone was found many times. V usage is TRBV19 and J usage is TRBJ1-2; 8 bases are a match to TRBD1. This CDR3 has 13 residues. Germline CDR1 and CDR2: LNHDA and SQIVND (reference sequence). V lost 5 bases to trimming and J lost 2 bases; unmatched junction nucleotides: 1. The CDR3 DNA sequence: TGTGCCAGTAGTCGACAGGGGAACTATGGCTACACCTTC. This sequence encodes CASSRQGNYGYTF.

The sample holds many counts of this clone. The CDR3 here is CASSPPPRLTGNYGYTF. The CDR3, as DNA: TGTGCCAGCAGCCCACCCCCCCGTTTGACAGGGAACTATGGCTACACCTTC. The V gene is TRBV11-2, the J gene TRBJ1-2, with 7 bases matching TRBD1. Germline V CDR1 and CDR2: SGHAT, FQNNGV. V dropped 5 bases and J dropped 2; count of bases not matched to a gene: 14. The CDR3 runs to 17 residues.

There are many counts of this clone. The J gene is TRBJ2-1, the V gene TRBV5-6; 8 bases are a match to TRBD2. CDR1 SGHDT and CDR2 YYEEEE come from the germline V gene. V shed 1 base and J 8 bases; nucleotides not matched to a gene: 14. This CDR3 is built from 17 residues. The CDR3 DNA follows: TGTGCCAGCAGCTTGTCCCTAGCGGGCCTTACAGGCGATGAGCAGTTCTTC. It yields the protein CASSLSLAGLTGDEQFF.

This clone has only a few counts. The genes are TRBV27 and TRBJ1-2; tentative D call: TRBD1 (6 bases). The CDR3 loop spans 15 amino acids. The ends were cut back, 0 bases at V and 11 bases at J, with 19 bases in the middle. The germline CDR1 and CDR2 sequences are MNHEY and SMNVEV (reference sequence). In nucleotides, the CDR3 is TGTGCCAGCAGTTTATCCTACCAGGGGACGGGAGGATACACCTTC. It encodes CASSLSYQGTGGYTF.

In its sample, this clone was seen many times. V usage is TRBV30 and J usage is TRBJ2-1; 8 bases are shared with TRBD2. J lost 6 bases, V lost 3 bases, and 13 bases had no gene match. The germline V gene encodes CDR1 GTSNPN and CDR2 SVGIG (reference sequence). This CDR3 is built from 16 residues. The CDR3 loop reads CAWSAPPAGVPNEQFF. CDR3 coding DNA: TGTGCCTGGAGCGCCCCCCCAGCGGGAGTTCCCAATGAGCAGTTCTTC.

Many counts were recorded for this clone. This sample also contains other DNA sequences that code for the same CDR3. V gene TRBV2 combines with J gene TRBJ2-6; perhaps TRBD1 as D (6 bases). This CDR3 has 16 residues. CDR1 SNHLY and CDR2 FYNNEI come from the germline V gene. Between the trimmed V and J ends, which lost 5 bases and 3 bases, there was a span of 14 bases. This chain's CDR3 is CASSRPTGSGANVLTF. CDR3 bases: TGTGCCAGCAGTCGACCAACAGGGAGTGGGGCCAACGTCCTGACTTTC.

This clone appeared many times. The CDR3 spells CATSRTWGQPQHF. CDR3 in DNA: TGTGCCACCAGCAGAACTTGGGGTCAGCCCCAGCATTTT. The genes are TRBV15 and TRBJ1-5; D gene uncertain. This CDR3 has 13 residues. The V end was cut by 2 bases, the J end by 6 bases, with 8 bases between. Germline assignment: CDR1 LNHNV and CDR2 YYDKDF (reference sequence).